Sequencing of this T cell receptor beta chain was carried out in a study of cytomegalovirus exposure and HLA in healthy donors. At the level of the study: An early data release held tens of millions of unique TCRs from HLA-typed donors.

From germline, CDR1 is SGHRS and CDR2 YFSETQ. V was clipped by 0 bases and J by 5 bases, with 8 bases between them. The CDR3 spans 13 residues. The PCR contained 60 Vbeta and 13 Jbeta primers. Measured with immunoSEQ multiplex PCR; TCRdb has only the in-frame clones, and not every one. The sample consists of about 100,000 clones, approximately 80% of them appearing once. The source is a woman between 18 and 29 years old in good health and CMV-seronegative. The chain couples TRBV5-1 to TRBJ1-2; tentative D call: TRBD1 (6 bases). The specimen sequenced was PBMCs. The DNA of the CDR3 is TGCGCCAGCAGCTTGGGAGGGGGTTATGGCTACACCTTC. As protein: CASSLGGGYGYTF.